These 9 T cell receptor beta chains were sequenced from one sample in a study of T cell responses to AZD1222 COVID-19 vaccine. Profiling relied on immunoSEQ multiplex PCR, and the TCRdb table lists in-frame clones only, not all of them. The sample holds 100,000 to 150,000 clones, under 90% seen once. The sample was peripheral blood, taken on day 0 of AZD1222 vaccination. The receptors here all came from an adult in good health.

This clone appeared once. The genes are TRBV5-1 and TRBJ1-2; the D is unclear. Trimming took 3 bases from V and 5 from J, leaving 14 bases between them. The germline V gene has CDR1 SGHRS and CDR2 YFSETQ. The CDR3 is made up of 14 amino acids. The CDR3 reads CASSSGTALYGYTF. CDR3 coding DNA: TGCGCCAGCAGCTCGGGAACAGCGCTTTATGGCTACACCTTC.

V gene TRBV7-9 combines with J gene TRBJ1-3; D is undetermined. The CDR3 covers 14 residues. Germline-derived CDR1 and CDR2 are SEHNR and FQNEAQ (reference sequence). V lost 7 bases, J lost 0 bases, and 10 bases lay in between. The CDR3 DNA is TGTGCCAGCACCTGGACCCCCTCTGGAAACACCATATATTTT. Its translation is CASTWTPSGNTIYF.

The CDR3 loop reads CASSPRDEADTQYF. CDR3 coding DNA: TGTGCCAGCAGTCCCCGGGATGAGGCAGATACGCAGTATTTT. The chain has TRBV6-4 and TRBJ2-3, with TRBD2 as a possible D gene (5 bases). Germline V CDR1 and CDR2: MRHNA, SNTAGT. The CDR3 loop spans 14 amino acids. V shed 5 bases and J shed 4 bases, with 13 bases lying between them.

This clone has more than one count but fewer than ten. V is TRBV6-5 and J is TRBJ1-1; TRBD1 is a possible D gene (6 bases). V lost 6 bases and J lost 6, with 17 bases in between. The length of the CDR3 is 14 residues. Germline CDR1 is MNHEY and CDR2 is SVGAGI. The CDR3 DNA reads TGTGCCAGCAGCCCGTTCTACAGGGCCCCTGAAGCTTTCTTT. This encodes CASSPFYRAPEAFF.

This rearrangement joins TRBV28 to TRBJ1-4; D is undetermined. The V gene lost 8 bases and the J gene lost 7 bases, with 17 bases spanning the gap. The CDR3 sequence is 14 residues long. Looked up from germline, CDR1 is MDHEN and CDR2 is SYDVKM. In nucleotides, the CDR3 is TGTGCCAGCCTTACGGGGTTGAGGAGTGAAAAACTGTTTTTT. Protein: CASLTGLRSEKLFF.

The rearrangement links TRBV6-5 to TRBJ1-6, with D perhaps matching TRBD1 (6 bases). The germline V and J ends were trimmed by 2 bases and 16 bases, with 9 bases remaining between them. The V gene's germline CDR1 is MNHEY and CDR2 SVGAGI. The CDR3 is 11 residues long. The CDR3 here is CASSYGGPLHF. The CDR3 DNA sequence: TGTGCCAGCAGTTACGGGGGGCCGCTCCACTTT.

The sample holds a few counts of this clone. The chain recombines TRBV5-1 with TRBJ1-5; D unclear. CDR3 length equals 11 residues. Germline V gene data show CDR1 as SGHRS and CDR2 as YFSETQ. Trimming left V 0 bases short and J 5 bases short, with 0 bases between. The CDR3 is CASSLDQPQHF. DNA for the CDR3: TGCGCCAGCAGCTTGGATCAGCCCCAGCATTTT. The full variable domain, in which reference TRBV5-1 and TRBJ1-5 provide the parts outside the CDR3, is KAGVTQTPRYLIKTRGQQVTLSCSPISGHRSVSWYQQTPGQGLQFLFEYFSETQRNKGNFPGRFSGRQFSNSRSEMNVSTLELGDSALYLCASSLDQPQHFGDGTRLSIL.

In DNA form, the CDR3 reads TGTGCCAGCAGTTACGACTCACCCCTCCACTTT. Amino acid sequence: CASSYDSPLHF. This chain uses TRBV6-2 or TRBV6-3 with TRBJ1-6; the D is unclear. This CDR3 spans 11 amino acids. Germline CDR1 MNHEY, CDR2 SVGEGT. Trimming stripped 2 bases from V and 10 bases from J, with 3 bases between.

This sequence joins TRBV10-3 and TRBJ2-1; 7 bases are shared with TRBD1. The junction had 7 bases not matched to a gene; V was cut back by 3 bases and J by 2 bases. The CDR3 is made up of 16 amino acids. Germline V gene data show CDR1 as ENHRY and CDR2 as SYGVKD. The CDR3 bases are TGTGCCATCAGTGACCGGACAGGCGGCACCTACAATGAGCAGTTCTTC. It yields the protein CAISDRTGGTYNEQFF.